This T cell receptor (beta chain) was recorded in a study of blood T cell repertoires in COVID-19. Study in general: COVID-19 samples, acute and convalescent, were from the United States, Italy and Spain. In each case, the material was cDNA or gDNA derived from T cells, B-cell-depleted T cells, or PBMCs.

Seattle participants joined during active infection and were tracked over time. As originally analysed: From reference gene primer amplification, estimates of nucleated cell counts were derived. Here immunoSEQ multiplex PCR was the method, and the copy in TCRdb shows in-frame clones only, minus some. The DNA gave D and trimming, while V, J and clone size come from that table. Of over 200,000 clones detected, 65% to 90% appear once; the ten largest clones hold around a tenth. The sample comprised peripheral blood. The TCR originated in a man in his fifties or sixties with COVID-19, enrolled during active disease.

The CDR3 DNA reads TGTGCCAGCAGCTTCACTAGCGGGAGCACTGAGCAGTTCTTC. It yields the protein CASSFTSGSTEQFF. The chain combines TRBV7-9 with TRBJ2-1; 11 bases align to TRBD2. The CDR3 covers 14 residues. CDR1 and CDR2 from the germline V gene are SEHNR and FQNEAQ (reference sequence). Unmatched junction bases numbered 4, after V lost 3 bases and J lost 9 bases.